The sequence of this T cell receptor (beta chain) was determined in a study of blood T cell repertoires in COVID-19 (dated by TCRdb to about 2020). Turning to the overall study: Samples covering the acute and convalescent phases of COVID-19 were provided by collaborators in the United States, Italy and Spain. Nearly every sample came with metadata listing a de-identified subject ID, COVID-19 status, age in years and sex. The repertoires were released in a freely available public database intended as a resource for research on the immune response to SARS-CoV-2. Samples were obtained from the ongoing ImmuneRACE study (first 160 participants) and from over 1,000 subjects provided by 6 global collaborators. The prospective study material was composed of cDNA or gDNA derived from T cells, B-cell-depleted T cells, or PBMCs. Where available, HLA class I and class II types were obtained from metadata supplied by the sample provider rather than from assay-based typing. Subjects who had been exposed to COVID-19, were actively infected with it, or had recovered from it provided the deeply sampled blood TCRbeta repertoires that made up the dataset.

The germline V gene encodes CDR1 MNHEY and CDR2 SVGEGT. There are 17 amino acids in the CDR3, from cysteine to phenylalanine inclusive. The kept DNA is CDR3 alone, 51 bases in frame from the first base. V is pruned by 2 bases and J by 3 bases, leaving 10 bases of the junction without a gene match. This clone appeared a few times. The target of this receptor is not known. Base qualities are missing; no much larger clone stands one base away. Whole blood was collected in K2EDTA tubes by collaborating institutions according to the institutions' own protocols. For TCRbeta analysis, collaborators shipped samples in one of three forms: frozen whole blood, isolated PBMCs, or DNA extracted from either of those sample types. Broad study findings and their caveats: Clinical and demographic metadata were provided uncurated, with the amount varying by source and participant.

TCRbeta CDR3 regions were amplified from genomic DNA by means of the immunoSEQ Assay, a bias-controlled multiplex PCR. In the source study's methods: Within the assay, amplification of reference gene primers was used to estimate how many nucleated cells each sample contained. To quantify the absolute abundance of each unique TCRbeta CDR3 rearrangement, sequence reads were collapsed and filtered. Productive Simpson clonality was computed per sample as the square root of Simpson's diversity index over productive rearrangements. TCRdb's version of the immuneACCESS table is confined to in-frame rearrangements and falls short of the full clone set. An unresolved V gene accounts for under half of the shortfall where checked; the remainder is of unknown origin. The V and J calls and the clone size are those of that table, but D and trimming were determined from the DNA. In all, the sample holds some 150,000 clones, and under 90% of those were seen once. The top ten hold just over 0.55% of the sample.

The material sequenced was peripheral blood. The chain is made from TRBV6-2 or TRBV6-3 and TRBJ1-2; the central 9 bases match TRBD1. This TCR derives from a man aged 55 to 70 with acute or convalescent COVID-19. The nucleotide sequence reads TGTGCCAGCAGTTACAGCTTCGACAGGGGGGCTTACTATGGCTACACCTTC. This is translated as CASSYSFDRGAYYGYTF.